A selection of T cell receptor beta chains follows, all from one sample in a study of blood T cell repertoires in COVID-19. Libraries were prepared by immunoSEQ multiplex PCR; TCRdb keeps only in-frame clonotypes and omits some of them. The repertoire holds around 120,000 clones, with about four fifths as singletons. The sample was peripheral blood. These receptors all stem from a man aged 65 to 85 with acute or convalescent COVID-19. Each CDR3 is given with its conserved first and last residue. A D gene is named only where the DNA matches it firmly. The size entry is marked missing in some rows and otherwise reads once, few, many or a size class.

cdr3_length: 16; v_call: TRBV6-5; clone_size: .; j_call: TRBJ2-4; d_call: TRBD2; cdr3_aa: CASSYIAGGAKNIQYF; cdr3_nt: TGTGCCAGCAGTTATATAGCGGGGGGGGCCAAAAACATTCAGTACTTC
cdr3_length: 16; v_call: TRBV3-1/TRBV3-2; clone_size: .; j_call: TRBJ2-3; d_call: .; cdr3_aa: CASSQRTGSGTDTQYF; cdr3_nt: TGTGCCAGCAGCCAGAGGACCGGGAGCGGGACAGATACGCAGTATTTT
cdr3_length: 16; v_call: TRBV13; clone_size: once; j_call: TRBJ2-3; d_call: TRBD2; cdr3_aa: CASSPTERGEIDTQYF; cdr3_nt: TGTGCCAGCAGCCCAACCGAGCGGGGTGAAATAGATACGCAGTATTTT
cdr3_length: 15; v_call: TRBV6-5; clone_size: .; j_call: TRBJ1-2; d_call: TRBD1; cdr3_aa: CASSSRDRENYGYTF; cdr3_nt: TGTGCCAGCAGTTCCCGGGACAGGGAAAACTATGGCTACACCTTC
cdr3_length: 19; v_call: TRBV14; clone_size: .; j_call: TRBJ2-3; d_call: TRBD2; cdr3_aa: CASSQGGRFSGTSTDTQYF; cdr3_nt: TGTGCCAGCAGCCAAGGGGGACGGTTTAGCGGGACTTCCACAGATACGCAGTATTTT
cdr3_length: 15; v_call: TRBV5-1; clone_size: few; j_call: TRBJ1-1; d_call: .; cdr3_aa: CASSLIRTANTEAFF; cdr3_nt: TGCGCCAGCAGCTTGATCCGGACAGCGAACACTGAAGCTTTCTTT
cdr3_length: 16; v_call: TRBV6-6; clone_size: .; j_call: TRBJ1-4; d_call: TRBD1; cdr3_aa: CASKANRDRPNEKLFF; cdr3_nt: TGTGCCAGCAAGGCGAATCGGGACAGACCTAATGAAAAACTGTTTTTT
cdr3_length: 12; v_call: TRBV9; clone_size: .; j_call: TRBJ1-2; d_call: TRBD1; cdr3_aa: CASGTGIYGYTF; cdr3_nt: TGTGCCAGCGGGACAGGGATCTATGGCTACACCTTC
cdr3_length: 15; v_call: TRBV11-2; clone_size: .; j_call: TRBJ2-7; d_call: .; cdr3_aa: CASSLDPSGVYEQYF; cdr3_nt: TGTGCCAGCAGCTTAGATCCGTCCGGGGTCTACGAGCAGTACTTC
cdr3_length: 16; v_call: TRBV9; clone_size: .; j_call: TRBJ1-2; d_call: .; cdr3_aa: CASSVEARESNYGYTF; cdr3_nt: TGTGCCAGCAGCGTAGAAGCGCGGGAGAGCAACTATGGCTACACCTTC
cdr3_length: 12; v_call: TRBV2; clone_size: .; j_call: TRBJ1-2; d_call: .; cdr3_aa: CASSLQGFGYTF; cdr3_nt: TGTGCCAGCAGCCTCCAGGGGTTTGGCTACACCTTC
cdr3_length: 14; v_call: TRBV27; clone_size: .; j_call: TRBJ2-7; d_call: .; cdr3_aa: CASSSRDKSYEQYF; cdr3_nt: TGTGCCAGCAGTTCCCGGGACAAATCCTACGAGCAGTACTTC
cdr3_length: 15; v_call: TRBV19; clone_size: .; j_call: TRBJ2-3; d_call: .; cdr3_aa: CASSIRDTSTDTQYF; cdr3_nt: TGTGCCAGTAGTATCCGGGACACCAGCACAGATACGCAGTATTTT
cdr3_length: 14; v_call: TRBV11-2; clone_size: .; j_call: TRBJ1-1; d_call: TRBD1; cdr3_aa: CASTKDRASTEAFF; cdr3_nt: TGTGCCAGCACCAAAGACAGGGCGAGCACTGAAGCTTTCTTT
cdr3_length: 17; v_call: TRBV5-1; clone_size: .; j_call: TRBJ1-3; d_call: .; cdr3_aa: CASSLAVSGESGNTIYF; cdr3_nt: TGCGCCAGCAGCTTGGCCGTCTCGGGAGAGTCTGGAAACACCATATATTTT
cdr3_length: 16; v_call: TRBV5-1; clone_size: .; j_call: TRBJ2-3; d_call: TRBD2; cdr3_aa: CASSWASGPTRDTQYF; cdr3_nt: TGCGCCAGCAGCTGGGCTAGCGGACCGACGAGGGATACGCAGTATTTT
cdr3_length: 18; v_call: TRBV19; clone_size: .; j_call: TRBJ1-5; d_call: TRBD1; cdr3_aa: CASNPGTGDRGSNQPQHF; cdr3_nt: TGTGCCAGTAACCCCGGGACAGGGGATAGGGGGAGCAATCAGCCCCAGCATTTT
cdr3_length: 14; v_call: TRBV27; clone_size: once; j_call: TRBJ1-3; d_call: TRBD1; cdr3_aa: CASRGTGDGNTIYF; cdr3_nt: TGTGCCAGCAGGGGAACAGGGGACGGAAACACCATATATTTT